This T cell receptor (beta chain) appears in the sequencing data of a study of shared clonotypes between healthy human individuals. Study-wide points: Naive CD4 clonotypes were shared across a handful of donors at roughly 5%.

Assay: immunoSEQ multiplex PCR; the TCRdb copy retains only in-frame clones and omits some. Among approximately 530,000 clones, about 96% were seen once, and the ten largest hold about 0.068%. The V gene lost 4 bases and the J gene lost 3 bases, with 12 bases spanning the gap. Germline V gene data show CDR1 as MDHEN and CDR2 as SYDVKM. The CDR3 loop spans 14 amino acids. Comment on this clone: Its antigen remains unknown.

Sequencing used naive CD4+ T cells sorted from blood. Subset reported: CD45RA+ positively selected. The chain carries TRBV28 and TRBJ1-2; tentative D call: TRBD1 (6 bases). The receptor was isolated from a woman in her 30s in good health. CDR3 residues: CASSSWTADYGYTF. As DNA, the CDR3 is TGTGCCAGCAGTTCCTGGACAGCGGACTATGGCTACACCTTC.